Given below is one TCR beta chain in context. Antigen specificity is unknown. These data come from a study of T cell responses to AZD1222 COVID-19 vaccine. The study's findings and limits: Just six AZD1222 recipients were seropositive at baseline.

The CDR3 extends over 11 amino acids. CDR1 and CDR2 from the germline V gene are MNHNS and SASEGT. Trimming left V 3 bases short and J 2 bases short, with 2 bases between. Sequenced by immunoSEQ multiplex PCR; TCRdb stores in-frame clones only, minus some. This table has about 140,000 clones, roughly 90% appearing once. This clonotype was obtained from an adult who received the AZD1222 COVID-19 vaccine. The chain employs TRBV6-1 and TRBJ2-7; unclear D gene. This specimen was peripheral blood, taken 28 days after the second AZD1222 dose. CDR3 nucleotides: TGTGCCAGCAGTGACGCCTACGAGCAGTACTTC. It yields the protein CASSDAYEQYF.